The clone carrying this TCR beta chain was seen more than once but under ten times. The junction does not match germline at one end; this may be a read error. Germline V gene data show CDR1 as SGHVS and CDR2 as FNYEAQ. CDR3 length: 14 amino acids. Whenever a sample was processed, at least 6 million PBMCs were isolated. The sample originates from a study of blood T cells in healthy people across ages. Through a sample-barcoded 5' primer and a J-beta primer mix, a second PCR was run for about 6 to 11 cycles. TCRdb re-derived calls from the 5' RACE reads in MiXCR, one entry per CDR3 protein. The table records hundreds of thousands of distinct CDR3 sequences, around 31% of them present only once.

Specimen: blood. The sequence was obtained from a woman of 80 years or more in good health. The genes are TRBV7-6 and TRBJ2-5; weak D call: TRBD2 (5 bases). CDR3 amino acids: CASSPFGVGETLYF. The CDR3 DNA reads TGTGCCAGCAGCCCCTTTGGGGTGGGAGAGACCCTGTACTTC.